This entry lists 9 T cell receptor beta chains sequenced from one sample in a study of CXCR3-negative and CXCR3-positive naive CD8 T cells. TRB cDNA was prepared as libraries by UMI-labeled 5' RACE. TCRdb re-called the 5' RACE reads and gives one entry per CDR3 protein, without DNA. Reported are some 8,700 distinct CDR3 sequences; the ten largest clones contain about 1.1%. Sequenced: naive CXCR3- CD8+ T cells from blood. Specified subset: CD45RO-CCR7+CD27+CD95- naive CD8+ T cells lacking CXCR3 (TNR3-). Source of these receptors: a human donor in good health. Some clones in this sample may be carry-over from other donors' samples.

Judged by frequency, this clonotype is medium-sized (0.01 to 0.1%). The V call is TRBV12-3 or TRBV12-4, the J call TRBJ2-1; no DNA is available, so the TRBD2 call from TCRdb remains unchecked. The CDR3 length is 16 residues. The CDR3 sequence: CASSLSTSGFYNEQFF.

This chain links TRBV29-1 with TRBJ2-2. Germline V CDR1 and CDR2: SQVTM, ANQGSEA. CDR3 length: 13 residues. The CDR3 protein is CSVLRENTGELFF.

This clonotype counts as medium-sized (0.01 to 0.1%) by frequency. The V gene is TRBV4-3, the J gene TRBJ2-2; the D gene TCRdb calls, TRBD1, cannot be checked with no DNA. The germline CDR1 and CDR2 sequences are LGHNA and YSLEER. The CDR3 runs to 18 residues. The CDR3 reads CASSQGGAAHTNTGELFF.

The chain combines TRBV7-8 with TRBJ1-2. This CDR3 is built from 13 residues. Germline lookup yields CDR1 SGHVS and CDR2 FQNEAQ. CDR3 region: CASSLSGSNGYTF. The entire variable domain, with the rest obtained from reference TRBV7-8 and TRBJ1-2, is as follows: GAGVSQSPRYKVAKRGQDVALRCDPISGHVSLFWYQQALGQGPEFLTYFQNEAQLDKSGLPSDRFFAERPEGSVSTLKIQRTQQEDSAVYLCASSLSGSNGYTFGSGTRLTVV.

By frequency, this clonotype registers medium-sized. The chain couples TRBV5-1 to TRBJ1-2; TCRdb names TRBD1, which stays unverified in the absence of DNA. In germline, CDR1 is SGHRS, CDR2 YFSETQ. The CDR3 extends over 15 amino acids. The CDR3 protein is CASSLRQGDSFGYTF.

This chain links TRBV14 with TRBJ1-2. Germline V gene data show CDR1 as SGHDN and CDR2 as FVKESK. The CDR3 loop spans 12 amino acids. CDR3 in amino acids: CASSQESYGYTF.

The genes are TRBV7-3 and TRBJ2-3; without DNA, the TCRdb call of TRBD2 cannot be checked. The CDR3 is 15 residues long. CDR1 and CDR2 from the germline V gene are SGHTA and FQGTGA. This chain's CDR3 is CASSLGLADTDTQYF. The complete variable domain, with remaining parts taken from reference TRBV7-3 and TRBJ2-3, reads GAGVSQTPSNKVTEKGKYVELRCDPISGHTALYWYRQSLGQGPEFLIYFQGTGAADDSGLPNDRFFAVRPEGSVSTLKIQRTERGDSAVYLCASSLGLADTDTQYFGPGTRLTVL.

This clonotype is labeled medium-sized based on frequency. V is TRBV7-2 and J is TRBJ1-5. The CDR3 extends over 14 amino acids. Looked up from germline, CDR1 is SGHTA and CDR2 is FQGNSA. CDR3 in amino acids: CASSTGSASQPQHF.

The CDR3: CSSSARLADRKNEQFF. This chain uses TRBV2 with TRBJ2-1; TCRdb calls TRBD2, which cannot be checked without DNA. Germline-derived CDR1 and CDR2 are SNHLY and FYNNEI. The CDR3 has 16 residues.